This record covers a single T cell receptor (beta chain). The protocol was immunoSEQ multiplex PCR, while the TCRdb copy is restricted to in-frame clones and leaves out a portion. The data show more than 75,000 clones, 88% seen once. This entry belongs to a study of blood T cell repertoires in COVID-19. The sequenced sample consisted of peripheral blood. The sequence derives from a woman between 65 and 79 years old with acute or convalescent COVID-19.

This CDR3 is CASSARRGQGPYGYGYTF. CDR3 nucleotides: TGTGCCAGCAGTGCCCGGAGGGGACAGGGCCCTTACGGCTATGGCTACACCTTC. The V call is TRBV6-1, the J call TRBJ1-2; 9 bases match TRBD1. In germline, CDR1 is MNHNS, CDR2 SASEGT. V lost 4 bases and J lost 4; bases outside the gene matches: 16. The CDR3 runs to 18 residues.